This entry lists 13 T cell receptor beta chains sequenced from one sample in a study of blood T cell repertoires in COVID-19. Only in-frame clones appear in the TCRdb table, and some are missing; sequencing was by immunoSEQ multiplex PCR. This sample yields fewer than 85,000 clones, of which roughly 80% are seen a single time; about 18% belongs to the top ten. The specimen sequenced was peripheral blood. All receptors derive from a woman aged 55 to 70 with acute or convalescent COVID-19.

This clone appeared a few times. The chain recombines TRBV11-2 with TRBJ1-4; no clear D gene. Trimming stripped 6 bases from V and 8 bases from J, with 13 bases between. Looked up from germline, CDR1 is SGHAT and CDR2 is FQNNGV. The CDR3 is 13 residues long. The CDR3 reads CASRGYDGEKLFF. Written as DNA, the CDR3 is TGTGCCAGCAGGGGCTACGACGGCGAAAAACTGTTTTTT.

The chain combines TRBV7-2 with TRBJ1-5; D perhaps matches TRBD1 (6 bases). This CDR3 has 16 residues. The germline V and J ends were trimmed by 1 base and 1 base, with 11 bases remaining between them. CDR1 and CDR2 (germline): SGHTA, FQGNSA. The CDR3 loop reads CASSLDSGASNQPQHF. The CDR3 nucleotides are TGTGCCAGCAGCTTAGACTCAGGGGCAAGCAATCAGCCCCAGCATTTT.

The chain couples TRBV18 to TRBJ2-5; D is undetermined. V was clipped by 4 bases and J by 2 bases, with 8 bases between them. Germline V gene sequence: CDR1 KGHSH, CDR2 LQKENI. The CDR3 has 13 amino acids. CDR3 sequence (DNA): TGTGCCAGCTCACTTTCAGTTCAAGAGACCCAGTACTTC. The encoded protein is CASSLSVQETQYF.

The chain joins TRBV29-1 to TRBJ2-3, with 8 positions matching TRBD2. The CDR3 totals 16 residues. V shed 4 bases, J shed 0 bases, and the junction held 9 bases outside the gene matches. Germline V gene data show CDR1 as SQVTM and CDR2 as ANQGSEA. The CDR3 sequence: CSVGLILAASTDTQYF. CDR3 DNA sequence: TGCAGCGTTGGGCTTATACTAGCGGCTAGCACAGATACGCAGTATTTT.

The chain is built from TRBV2 and TRBJ2-2, with 14 nucleotides matching TRBD2. The CDR3 runs to 17 residues. J was trimmed by 6 bases and V by 6 bases; bases with no gene match: 9. Germline V gene sequence: CDR1 SNHLY, CDR2 FYNNEI. The CDR3 coding sequence is TGTGCCAGCAGCCGACTAGCGGGGGGGCTAGACGCCGGGGAGCTGTTTTTT. This codes for CASSRLAGGLDAGELFF.

The chain recombines TRBV5-6 with TRBJ2-3; TRBD2 matches at 13 bases. V lost 0 bases, J lost 0 bases, and 4 bases stayed unmatched. The CDR3 length is 18 residues. CDR1 is SGHDT and CDR2 is YYEEEE in the germline V gene. CDR3 DNA: TGTGCCAGCAGCTTGGAACTAGCGGGGGGGTCGAGCACAGATACGCAGTATTTT. Residues: CASSLELAGGSSTDTQYF.

The V gene is TRBV19, the J gene TRBJ2-2, with a weak D call TRBD2 (6 bases). This CDR3 contains 14 residues. Trimming took 4 bases from V and 4 from J, leaving 10 bases between them. Germline lookup yields CDR1 LNHDA and CDR2 SQIVND (reference sequence). CDR3 residues: CASSSGVSTGELFF. CDR3 nucleotide sequence: TGTGCCAGTAGTAGCGGGGTGAGCACCGGGGAGCTGTTTTTT.

This clone showed up many times. The rearrangement links TRBV14 to TRBJ2-2; 8 bases fit TRBD1. Germline loops: CDR1 SGHDN, CDR2 FVKESK. CDR3 length equals 18 residues. Trimming took 4 bases from V and 2 from J; bases not matched to a gene: 12. CDR3 residues: CASSPRAGGAFNTGELFF. Written as DNA, the CDR3 is TGTGCCAGCAGCCCTAGGGCAGGGGGCGCGTTTAACACCGGGGAGCTGTTTTTT.

J is TRBJ1-5 and V is TRBV10-1, with 7 bases lining up with TRBD1. V gave up 6 bases and J gave up 5 bases; unmatched junction bases: 13. This CDR3 is built from 16 residues. CDR1 is WNHNN and CDR2 is SYGVQD in the germline V gene (reference sequence). CDR3 sequence: CASRDHSTGTDQPQHF. In nucleotides, the CDR3 is TGCGCCAGCAGGGACCACTCGACAGGGACCGATCAGCCCCAGCATTTT.

The J gene is TRBJ2-7, the V gene TRBV5-6, with TRBD1 matching over 7 bases. Germline V gene lookup returns CDR1 SGHDT and CDR2 YYEEEE. The CDR3 has 15 amino acids. CDR3 sequence: CANSLSDRIFSEQYV. The DNA of the CDR3 is TGTGCCAACAGCTTGTCGGACAGGATCTTCTCCGAGCAGTACGTC.

The CDR3 DNA sequence: TGTGCCAGCAGCTTGGGCGGAAGCACAGATACGCAGTATTTT. Protein sequence: CASSLGGSTDTQYF. The J gene is TRBJ2-3, the V gene TRBV5-4; D is undetermined. The germline V gene encodes CDR1 SGHNT and CDR2 YYREEE (reference sequence). The CDR3 is 14 residues long. V lost 0 bases and J 0 bases, leaving 5 bases between the germline ends.

The chain recombines TRBV28 with TRBJ2-7; possible D gene TRBD1, 5 bases. The ends were cut back, 7 bases at V and 1 base at J, with 8 bases in the middle. Germline CDR1 MDHEN, CDR2 SYDVKM. The CDR3 contains 12 residues. In DNA, the CDR3 is TGTGCCAGCACAGGGCGGTCCTACGAGCAGTACTTC. It translates to CASTGRSYEQYF.

CDR3 loop: CASSAGTGLSYEQYF. CDR3 nucleotide sequence: TGTGCCAGCAGCGCTGGGACAGGCCTTTCCTACGAGCAGTACTTC. V is TRBV7-9 and J is TRBJ2-7; 8 nucleotides align to TRBD1. Per germline, CDR1 SEHNR and CDR2 FQNEAQ (reference sequence). With 5 bases clipped from V and 1 base from J, the junction kept 7 bases outside the gene matches. The CDR3 is 15 residues long. Looking up the rest from reference TRBV7-9 and TRBJ2-7 gives the full variable domain: DTGVSQNPRHKITKRGQNVTFRCDPISEHNRLYWYRQTLGQGPEFLTYFQNEAQLEKSRLLSDRFSAERPKGSFSTLEIQRTEQGDSAMYLCASSAGTGLSYEQYFGPGTRLTVT.